Each of the 31 T cell receptor beta chains below was sequenced from the same sample in a study of cytomegalovirus exposure and HLA in healthy donors. This PCR relied on a set of 60 Vbeta primers and 13 Jbeta primers. Data came from immunoSEQ multiplex PCR; TCRdb stores just in-frame clones and leaves some out. The data show over 250,000 clones, about 66% seen once. The source material was PBMCs. These receptors were taken from a female donor in good health and CMV-seronegative.

The chain has TRBV5-1 and TRBJ2-7; 10 nucleotides align to TRBD1. The CDR3 totals 14 residues. V dropped 4 bases and J dropped 5; count of bases not matched to a gene: 6. Germline V CDR1 and CDR2: SGHRS, YFSETQ. The chain's CDR3 is CASSASTGGHEQYF. CDR3 nucleotide sequence: TGCGCCAGCAGCGCGTCGACAGGGGGCCACGAGCAGTACTTC.

V is TRBV5-6 and J is TRBJ2-7; 9 nucleotides match TRBD1. V lost 0 bases and J lost 0; bases outside the gene matches: 7. The CDR3 covers 17 residues. Germline V gene sequence: CDR1 SGHDT, CDR2 YYEEEE. CDR3 loop: CASSLEGQGFSSYEQYF. The CDR3 DNA follows: TGTGCCAGCAGCTTGGAGGGACAGGGTTTCTCCTCCTACGAGCAGTACTTC.

This clone was seen more than once but under ten times. One end of the junction does not line up with germline, which may come from a read error. The V and J genes are TRBV7-3 and TRBJ2-2, with D tentatively TRBD2 (5 bases). The germline V gene has CDR1 SGHTA and CDR2 FQGTGA. This CDR3 has 14 amino acids. The DNA of the CDR3 is TGTTCCAGCAGCTTAAGTTCGGGGACCGGGGAGCTGTTTTTT. Translating gives CSSSLSSGTGELFF.

The gene calls are TRBV5-1 and TRBJ1-2, with 8 bases aligning to TRBD1. CDR3 length: 13 residues. Trimming cost V 3 bases and J 6 bases; bases outside gene matches: 4. In germline, CDR1 is SGHRS, CDR2 YFSETQ. CDR3 nucleotides: TGCGCCAGCAGCTATACAGGGGGGAATGGCTACACCTTC. Encoded protein: CASSYTGGNGYTF.

Comment on this clone: Likely a read error: the CDR3 ends without its conserved phenylalanine or tryptophan. The CDR3 nucleotides are TGTGCCAGCAGTGAACCGGTAGGCCCCGAGGAGCAGTACCTC. Residues: CASSEPVGPEEQYL. The V call is TRBV6-1, the J call TRBJ2-7, with D uncertain. Deletions cut 2 bases from V and 7 bases from J, with 15 bases between. This CDR3 spans 14 amino acids. CDR1 is MNHNS and CDR2 is SASEGT in the germline V gene.

This chain links TRBV27 with TRBJ2-5; 7 nucleotides match TRBD2. The J call is in doubt because the DNA end fits TRBJ2-7 better. The CDR3 has 17 residues. Germline V gene sequence: CDR1 MNHEY, CDR2 SMNVEV (reference sequence). The CDR3 loop is CASSHPRVWRETNEQYF. Here the CDR3 DNA reads TGTGCCAGCAGCCACCCTCGCGTTTGGCGGGAGACAAACGAGCAGTACTTC.

V is TRBV28 and J is TRBJ2-7; 11 bases are shared with TRBD1. Germline CDR1 is MDHEN and CDR2 is SYDVKM. The CDR3 length is 14 residues. The V segment lost 6 bases and the J segment 5 bases; nucleotides outside the gene matches: 6. DNA for the CDR3: TGTGCCAGCAGGCCGGGACAGGGGGGTGACGAGCAGTACTTC. This codes for CASRPGQGGDEQYF.

J is TRBJ1-2 and V is TRBV6-5, with D perhaps TRBD1 (5 bases). Deletions cut 2 bases from V and 5 bases from J, with 15 bases between. This CDR3 has 15 residues. Germline V gives CDR1 MNHEY, CDR2 SVGAGI. CDR3 in amino acids: CASSYAVSGPYGYTF. The DNA of the CDR3 is TGTGCCAGCAGTTACGCCGTTTCAGGGCCGTATGGCTACACCTTC.

The rearrangement joins TRBV11-2 to TRBJ2-5, with 7 bases that match TRBD1. The J call may be in error: the DNA end matches TRBJ2-7 better. The germline gives CDR1 SGHAT, CDR2 FQNNGV. The CDR3 spans 15 residues. CDR3 loop: CASSSLTGNSYEQYF. The CDR3 DNA is TGTGCCAGCAGCTCCCTGACAGGGAACTCCTACGAGCAGTACTTC.

The chain uses TRBV6-5 and TRBJ1-1, with D hard to call. The CDR3 sequence is 13 residues long. CDR1 and CDR2 (germline): MNHEY, SVGAGI. Deletions cut 3 bases from V and 7 bases from J, with 12 bases between. CDR3 bases: TGTGCCAGCAGTTATACAGCACAGCTTGAAGCTTTCTTT. It translates to CASSYTAQLEAFF.

The chain joins TRBV5-4 to TRBJ2-1; perhaps TRBD2 as D (5 bases). This CDR3 spans 13 amino acids. Trimming took 4 bases from V and 0 from J, leaving 5 bases between them. Per the germline V gene, CDR1 is SGHNT and CDR2 is YYREEE (reference sequence). CDR3: CASSGSSYNEQFF. The CDR3 bases are TGTGCCAGCAGCGGGAGCTCCTACAATGAGCAGTTCTTC.

The J gene is TRBJ2-5, the V gene TRBV6-5; TRBD1 matches at 8 bases. The ends lost 7 bases at V and 5 bases at J; junction bases unmatched: 12. Germline values: CDR1 MNHEY, CDR2 SVGAGI. CDR3 length: 15 residues. The CDR3 protein is CASKATGEDGETQYF. The CDR3, as DNA: TGTGCCAGCAAGGCGACAGGGGAGGATGGGGAGACCCAGTACTTC.

V is TRBV29-1 and J is TRBJ2-5, with TRBD1 matching over 10 bases. The J call is in doubt because the DNA end fits TRBJ2-7 better. The CDR3 has 13 amino acids. Looked up from germline, CDR1 is SQVTM and CDR2 is ANQGSEA. The CDR3 loop reads CSVYGQGVYEQYF. In nucleotides, the CDR3 is TGCAGCGTTTACGGACAGGGGGTTTACGAGCAGTACTTC.

The table lists this clone with a few counts. The chain joins TRBV14 to TRBJ2-1; 13 positions agree with TRBD2. CDR3 size: 21 residues. V gave up 3 bases and J gave up 2 bases; unmatched junction bases: 16. Germline CDR1 reads SGHDN; CDR2 reads FVKESK. The CDR3 is CASSQLPGLAGIGLTYNEQFF. CDR3 nucleotides: TGTGCCAGCAGCCAGCTCCCGGGACTAGCGGGAATAGGCCTGACCTACAATGAGCAGTTCTTC.

The chain carries TRBV14 and TRBJ2-1, with TRBD2 matching over 10 bases. The V and J ends lost 4 bases and 3 bases, in that order; junction bases with no gene match: 21. The germline V gene encodes CDR1 SGHDN and CDR2 FVKESK. The CDR3 runs to 21 residues. The CDR3 sequence: CASSRMMASGRVFLGYNEQFF. In DNA form, the CDR3 reads TGTGCCAGCAGCCGGATGATGGCTAGCGGGAGAGTGTTCTTGGGCTACAATGAGCAGTTCTTC.

This clone occurred once. CDR3 DNA: TGTGCCAGCAGCGTAGGTGGTCAGGTCAATCAGCCCCAGCATTTT. Translation gives CASSVGGQVNQPQHF. This chain connects TRBV9 to TRBJ1-5; no clear D. CDR1 SGDLS and CDR2 YYNGEE come from the germline V gene. Trimming removed 0 bases at V and 3 bases at J, with 10 bases between. This CDR3 is built from 15 residues.

The genes are TRBV5-1 and TRBJ1-2; a possible D gene is TRBD1 (6 bases). The V gene lost 0 bases and the J gene lost 3 bases, with 12 bases spanning the gap. This CDR3 spans 15 amino acids. In germline, CDR1 is SGHRS, CDR2 YFSETQ. The CDR3 DNA is TGCGCCAGCAGCTTGGTGGGGGCGGGCGACTATGGCTACACCTTC. Its protein is CASSLVGAGDYGYTF.

The sample holds a few counts of this clone. The J gene is TRBJ1-1, the V gene TRBV6-1, with 9 bases identical to TRBD1. Germline trimming cut 2 bases from V and 9 bases from J; bases unmatched to any gene: 7. This CDR3 region has 14 residues. The germline CDR1 and CDR2 sequences are MNHNS and SASEGT. The CDR3, as DNA: TGTGCCAGCAGTGAACCCTCCGGGACAGGGAAAGCTTTCTTT. Its translation: CASSEPSGTGKAFF.

The CDR3 bases are TGTGCCATCAGTGATCGAGTCGGGCCCCAGCATTTT. Amino acid sequence: CAISDRVGPQHF. The chain recombines TRBV10-3 with TRBJ1-5; D call uncertain. CDR1 is ENHRY, CDR2 SYGVKD, per germline. Deletions cut 3 bases from V and 9 bases from J, with 9 bases between. The CDR3 is made up of 12 amino acids.

The chain employs TRBV28 and TRBJ1-1; D is uncertain. Trimming shortened V by 5 bases and J by 4 bases, and 11 bases separated the two germline ends. This CDR3 comprises 13 residues. Germline V gives CDR1 MDHEN, CDR2 SYDVKM. The CDR3 region has the DNA TGTGCCAGCAGTAGGGCCGCGGGCACTGAAGCTTTCTTT. It specifies CASSRAAGTEAFF.

This clone was detected only a few times. The chain links TRBV6-1 to TRBJ2-1; possible D gene TRBD2, 5 bases. The CDR3 consists of 12 residues. V was trimmed by 8 bases and J by 4 bases, leaving 9 bases between them. CDR1 MNHNS and CDR2 SASEGT come from the germline V gene. As DNA, the CDR3 is TGTGCCAGCCAGCGGAATTACAATGAGCAGTTCTTC. Protein product: CASQRNYNEQFF.

J is TRBJ2-7 and V is TRBV28; D remains ambiguous. Germline V lookup: CDR1 MDHEN, CDR2 SYDVKM. V lost 2 bases to trimming and J lost 1 base, with 6 bases between them. The CDR3 length is 13 residues. CDR3 protein: CASSLLPSYEQYF. The CDR3 DNA is TGTGCCAGCAGTTTACTCCCTTCCTACGAGCAGTACTTC.

The V gene is TRBV4-1, the J gene TRBJ1-1, with D tentatively TRBD1 (5 bases). V lost 0 bases and J 5 bases, leaving 13 bases between the germline ends. The CDR3 contains 15 residues. Germline V lookup: CDR1 MGHRA, CDR2 YSYEKL. CDR3 in amino acids: CASSQDLRGGTEAFF. The CDR3 nucleotides are TGCGCCAGCAGCCAAGATCTCCGGGGGGGGACTGAAGCTTTCTTT.

In its sample, this clone was seen a few times. The junction departs from germline at one end; a sequencing error may be responsible. The J gene is TRBJ2-5, the V gene TRBV7-7, with 7 bases identical to TRBD2. The length of the CDR3 is 14 residues. Germline V gene lookup returns CDR1 SSHAT and CDR2 FNYEAQ (reference sequence). The CDR3 DNA is TGTGCTAGCAGCTTGGGGGTAGCGGGAGAGACCCAGTACTTC. Translating gives CASSLGVAGETQYF.

The chain is built from TRBV7-9 and TRBJ2-7; no reliable D call. V lost 2 bases, J lost 5 bases, and 10 bases lay in between. There are 13 residues in the CDR3. From germline, CDR1 is SEHNR and CDR2 FQNEAQ (reference sequence). CDR3 amino acids: CASSLKASDEQYF. As DNA, the CDR3 is TGTGCCAGCAGCTTAAAAGCGAGCGACGAGCAGTACTTC. The entire variable domain, with the rest obtained from reference TRBV7-9 and TRBJ2-7, is as follows: DTGVSQNPRHKITKRGQNVTFRCDPISEHNRLYWYRQTLGQGPEFLTYFQNEAQLEKSRLLSDRFSAERPKGSFSTLEIQRTEQGDSAMYLCASSLKASDEQYFGPGTRLTVT.

This clone appeared a few times. The chain joins TRBV6-1 to TRBJ2-7; 13 nucleotides match TRBD2. The CDR3 length is 14 residues. Germline CDR1 and CDR2: MNHNS and SASEGT. The ends lost 6 bases at V and 4 bases at J; junction bases unmatched: 3. The CDR3 here is CASRRTSGSYEQYF. The CDR3 DNA reads TGTGCCAGCAGGCGGACTAGCGGGAGTTACGAGCAGTACTTC.

The chain combines TRBV11-2 with TRBJ2-7; TRBD2 matches 9 bases. This CDR3 has 14 amino acids. Losses at the gene ends were 5 bases for V and 7 bases for J; bases not matched to a gene: 9. The germline gives CDR1 SGHAT, CDR2 FQNNGV. CDR3 region: CASSESGTSHEQYF. The CDR3 nucleotides are TGTGCCAGCAGCGAGAGTGGGACTAGCCATGAGCAGTACTTC.

This chain joins TRBV19 and TRBJ1-1; D ambiguous. The CDR3 is 14 amino acids. The V end was cut by 3 bases, the J end by 0 bases, with 8 bases between. Germline-derived CDR1 and CDR2 are LNHDA and SQIVND (reference sequence). CDR3 loop: CASSMWALNTEAFF. The DNA of the CDR3 is TGTGCCAGTAGTATGTGGGCCTTGAACACTGAAGCTTTCTTT.

The chain has TRBV6-6 and TRBJ1-2, with D possibly TRBD1 on 6 matching bases. The V and J ends lost 5 bases and 4 bases respectively, with 11 bases between them. The CDR3 covers 13 residues. The germline V gene has CDR1 MNHNY and CDR2 SVGAGI (reference sequence). This chain's CDR3 is CASSGGRFYGYTF. The CDR3 DNA reads TGTGCCAGCAGTGGGGGCAGATTCTATGGCTACACCTTC.

The V call is TRBV5-1, the J call TRBJ2-5, with 7 positions matching TRBD2. V lost 4 bases and J lost 6; bases outside the gene matches: 12. CDR3 size: 15 residues. Germline V gene sequence: CDR1 SGHRS, CDR2 YFSETQ. The CDR3 spells CASSQIPSGEKTQYF. In DNA, the CDR3 is TGCGCCAGCAGCCAAATACCCAGCGGGGAGAAGACCCAGTACTTC. Full variable domain (remainder filled in from reference TRBV5-1 and TRBJ2-5): KAGVTQTPRYLIKTRGQQVTLSCSPISGHRSVSWYQQTPGQGLQFLFEYFSETQRNKGNFPGRFSGRQFSNSRSEMNVSTLELGDSALYLCASSQIPSGEKTQYFGPGTRLLVL.

The chain is built from TRBV6-5 and TRBJ2-7, with D possibly matching TRBD1 (6 bases). Trimming cost V 2 bases and J 2 bases, with 16 bases left between them. Germline loops: CDR1 MNHEY, CDR2 SVGAGI. This CDR3 region has 16 residues. The DNA of the CDR3 is TGTGCCAGCAGTTACGGACCTCAGGGGCACACCTACGAGCAGTACTTC. This translates into CASSYGPQGHTYEQYF.